The entry below gives a single TCR beta chain sequence along with its context. Its antigen is currently unknown. These data belong to a study of T cell responses to AZD1222 COVID-19 vaccine. Study-level points and caveats: Clonal diversity may have been underestimated in mostly white British donors. All repertoire sampling was performed exclusively after the peak T cell response. Researchers report vaccine-associated CD4 TCRs spanning spike, with dominance at 160-218 and 743-854. Just a handful of people given AZD1222 tested seropositive at baseline.

This CDR3 region has 14 residues. Germline trimming cut 9 bases from V and 7 bases from J; bases unmatched to any gene: 10. The germline CDR1 and CDR2 sequences are LGHDT and YNNKEL (reference sequence). Clones were read by immunoSEQ multiplex PCR, and TCRdb kept only the in-frame ones, dropping some. The sample yields more than 85,000 clones, about 87% seen once. The V call is TRBV3-1 (or the pseudogene TRBV3-2), the J call TRBJ2-7; 12 bases align to TRBD2. The receptor's source is an adult who received the AZD1222 COVID-19 vaccine. Specimen: peripheral blood, collected 28 days after the second AZD1222 dose. CDR3 coding DNA: TGTGCCAGTGAGACTAGCGGGAGTACGGGGGAGCAGTACTTC. Its translation is CASETSGSTGEQYF.